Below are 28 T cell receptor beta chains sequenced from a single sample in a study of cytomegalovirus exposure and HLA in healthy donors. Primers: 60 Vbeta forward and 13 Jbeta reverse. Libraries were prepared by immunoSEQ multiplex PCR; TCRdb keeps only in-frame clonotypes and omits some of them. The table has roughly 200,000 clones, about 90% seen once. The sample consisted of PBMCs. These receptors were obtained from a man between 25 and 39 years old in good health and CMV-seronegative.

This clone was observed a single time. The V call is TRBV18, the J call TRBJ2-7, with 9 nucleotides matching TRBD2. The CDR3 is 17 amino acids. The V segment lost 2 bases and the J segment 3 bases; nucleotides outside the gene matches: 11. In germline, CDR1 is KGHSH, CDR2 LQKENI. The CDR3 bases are TGTGCCAGCTCACCAGGGCTAGCGGGGATGGACGACTACGAGCAGTACTTC. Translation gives CASSPGLAGMDDYEQYF.

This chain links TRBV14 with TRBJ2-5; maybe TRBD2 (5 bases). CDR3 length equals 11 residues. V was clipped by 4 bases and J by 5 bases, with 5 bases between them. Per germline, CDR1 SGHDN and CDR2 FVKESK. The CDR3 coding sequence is TGTGCCAGCAGCCGGGAGGAGACCCAGTACTTC. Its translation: CASSREETQYF.

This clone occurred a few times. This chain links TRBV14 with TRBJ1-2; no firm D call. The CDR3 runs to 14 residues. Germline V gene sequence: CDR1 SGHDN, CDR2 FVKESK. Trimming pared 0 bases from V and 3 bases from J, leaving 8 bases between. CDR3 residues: CASSQEAGYYGYTF. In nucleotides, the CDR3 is TGTGCCAGCAGCCAAGAGGCCGGGTACTATGGCTACACCTTC.

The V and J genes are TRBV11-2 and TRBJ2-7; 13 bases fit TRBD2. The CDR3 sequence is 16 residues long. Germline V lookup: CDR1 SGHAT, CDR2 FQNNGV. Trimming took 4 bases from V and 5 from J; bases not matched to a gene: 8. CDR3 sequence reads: CASSSGLAGVSDEQYF. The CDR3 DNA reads TGTGCCAGCAGCTCAGGACTAGCGGGAGTCAGTGACGAGCAGTACTTC.

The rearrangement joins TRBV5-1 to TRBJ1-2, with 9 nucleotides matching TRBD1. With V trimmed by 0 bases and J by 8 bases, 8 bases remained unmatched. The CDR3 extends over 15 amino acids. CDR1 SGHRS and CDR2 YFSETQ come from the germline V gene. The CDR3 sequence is CASSLDTGTGKGYTF. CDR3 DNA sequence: TGCGCCAGCAGCTTGGATACCGGGACAGGGAAAGGCTACACCTTC.

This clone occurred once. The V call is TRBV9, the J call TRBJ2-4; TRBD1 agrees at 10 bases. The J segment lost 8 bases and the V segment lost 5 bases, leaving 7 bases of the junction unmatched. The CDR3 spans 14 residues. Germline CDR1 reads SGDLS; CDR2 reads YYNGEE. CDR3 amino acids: CASSPRTGGDIQYF. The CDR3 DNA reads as TGTGCCAGCAGTCCTAGGACAGGGGGGGACATTCAGTACTTC.

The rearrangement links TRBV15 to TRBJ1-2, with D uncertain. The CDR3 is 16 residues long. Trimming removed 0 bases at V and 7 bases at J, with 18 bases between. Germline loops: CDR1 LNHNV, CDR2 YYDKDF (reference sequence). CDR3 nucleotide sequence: TGTGCCACCAGCAGAGATCGCGCCGGAGCAGTGGGTGGCTACACCTTC. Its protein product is CATSRDRAGAVGGYTF. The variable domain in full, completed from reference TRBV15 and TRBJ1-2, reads DAMVIQNPRYQVTQFGKPVTLSCSQTLNHNVMYWYQQKSSQAPKLLFHYYDKDFNNEADTPDNFQSRRPNTSFCFLDIRSPGLGDTAMYLCATSRDRAGAVGGYTFGSGTRLTVV.

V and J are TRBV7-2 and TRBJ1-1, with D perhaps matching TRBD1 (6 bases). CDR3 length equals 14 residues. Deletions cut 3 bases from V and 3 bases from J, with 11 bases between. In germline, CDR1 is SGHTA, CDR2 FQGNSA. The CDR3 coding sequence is TGTGCCAGCAGCTTTCGGGGGGCAGACACTGAAGCTTTCTTT. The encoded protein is CASSFRGADTEAFF.

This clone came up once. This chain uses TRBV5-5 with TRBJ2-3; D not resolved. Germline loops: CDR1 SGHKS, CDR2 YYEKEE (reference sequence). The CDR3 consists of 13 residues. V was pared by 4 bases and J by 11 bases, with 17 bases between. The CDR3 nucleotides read TGTGCCAGCAGCGAAACTCCGGAGCCCGGGCAGTATTTT. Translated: CASSETPEPGQYF.

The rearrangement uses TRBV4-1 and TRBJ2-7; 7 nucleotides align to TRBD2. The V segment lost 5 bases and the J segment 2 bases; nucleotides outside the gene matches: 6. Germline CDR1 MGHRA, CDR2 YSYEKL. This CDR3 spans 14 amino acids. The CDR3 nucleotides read TGCGCCAGCAGCATCCCGGGAGGCCCCTACGAGCAGTACTTC. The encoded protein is CASSIPGGPYEQYF.

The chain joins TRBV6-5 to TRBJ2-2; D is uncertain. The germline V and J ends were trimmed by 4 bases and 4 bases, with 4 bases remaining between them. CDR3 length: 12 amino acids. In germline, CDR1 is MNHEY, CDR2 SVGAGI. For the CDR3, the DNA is TGTGCCAGCAGTTCTCTCACCGGGGAGCTGTTTTTT. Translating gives CASSSLTGELFF.

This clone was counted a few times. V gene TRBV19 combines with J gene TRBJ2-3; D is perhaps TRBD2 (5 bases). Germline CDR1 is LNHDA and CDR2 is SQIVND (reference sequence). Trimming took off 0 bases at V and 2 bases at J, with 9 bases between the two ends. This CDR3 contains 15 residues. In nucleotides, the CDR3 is TGTGCCAGTAGTATAGACGGACTCCCCACAGATACGCAGTATTTT. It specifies CASSIDGLPTDTQYF. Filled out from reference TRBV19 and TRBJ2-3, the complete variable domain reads DGGITQSPKYLFRKEGQNVTLSCEQNLNHDAMYWYRQDPGQGLRLIYYSQIVNDFQKGDIAEGYSVSREKKESFPLTVTSAQKNPTAFYLCASSIDGLPTDTQYFGPGTRLTVL.

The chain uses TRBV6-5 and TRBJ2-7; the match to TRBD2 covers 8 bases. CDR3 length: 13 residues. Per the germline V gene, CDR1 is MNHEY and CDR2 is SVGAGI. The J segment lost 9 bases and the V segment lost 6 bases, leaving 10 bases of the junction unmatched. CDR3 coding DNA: TGTGCCAGCAGAAGGGATGGCGGGGGGTGGCAGTACTTC. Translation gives CASRRDGGGWQYF.

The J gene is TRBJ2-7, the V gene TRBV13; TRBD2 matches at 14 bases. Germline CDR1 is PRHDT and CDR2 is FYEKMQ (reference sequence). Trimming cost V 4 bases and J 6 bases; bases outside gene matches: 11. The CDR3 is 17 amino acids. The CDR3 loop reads CASSSRGLAGVTAEQYF. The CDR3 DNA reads TGTGCCAGCAGCTCGAGGGGACTAGCGGGAGTAACGGCCGAGCAGTACTTC.

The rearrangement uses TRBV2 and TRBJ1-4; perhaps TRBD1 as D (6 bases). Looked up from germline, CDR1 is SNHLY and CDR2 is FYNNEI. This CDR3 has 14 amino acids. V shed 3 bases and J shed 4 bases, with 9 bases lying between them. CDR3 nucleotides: TGTGCCAGCAGTGAGGGGGCGGGTAATGAAAAACTGTTTTTT. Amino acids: CASSEGAGNEKLFF. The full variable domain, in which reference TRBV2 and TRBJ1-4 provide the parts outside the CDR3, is EPEVTQTPSHQVTQMGQEVILRCVPISNHLYFYWYRQILGQKVEFLVSFYNNEISEKSEIFDDQFSVERPDGSNFTLKIRSTKLEDSAMYFCASSEGAGNEKLFFGSGTQLSVL.

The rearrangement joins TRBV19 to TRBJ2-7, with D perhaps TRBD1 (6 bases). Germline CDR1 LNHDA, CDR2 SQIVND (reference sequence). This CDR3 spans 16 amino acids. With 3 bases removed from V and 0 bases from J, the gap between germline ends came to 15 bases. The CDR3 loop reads CASSMPARGHSYEQYF. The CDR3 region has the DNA TGTGCCAGTAGTATGCCAGCCAGGGGTCACTCCTACGAGCAGTACTTC. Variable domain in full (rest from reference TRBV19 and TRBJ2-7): DGGITQSPKYLFRKEGQNVTLSCEQNLNHDAMYWYRQDPGQGLRLIYYSQIVNDFQKGDIAEGYSVSREKKESFPLTVTSAQKNPTAFYLCASSMPARGHSYEQYFGPGTRLTVT.

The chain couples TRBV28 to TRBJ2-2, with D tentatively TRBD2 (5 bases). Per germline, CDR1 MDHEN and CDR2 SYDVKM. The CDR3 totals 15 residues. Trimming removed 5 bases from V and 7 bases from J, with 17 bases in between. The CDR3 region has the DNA TGTGCCAGCAGTCCCCTCGGGGAGATAATCGGGGAGCTGTTTTTT. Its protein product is CASSPLGEIIGELFF.

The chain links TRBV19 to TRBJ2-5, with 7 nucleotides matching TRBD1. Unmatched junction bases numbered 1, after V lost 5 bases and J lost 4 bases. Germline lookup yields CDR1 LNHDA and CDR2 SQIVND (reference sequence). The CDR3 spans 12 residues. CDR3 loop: CASSDRAETQYF. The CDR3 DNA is TGTGCCAGTAGTGACAGGGCAGAGACCCAGTACTTC.

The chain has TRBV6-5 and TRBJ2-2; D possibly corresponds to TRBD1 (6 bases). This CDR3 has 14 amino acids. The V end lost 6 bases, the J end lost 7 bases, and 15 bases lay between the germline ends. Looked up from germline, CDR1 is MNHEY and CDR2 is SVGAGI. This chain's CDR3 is CASRGGQSFGELFF. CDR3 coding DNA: TGTGCCAGCAGGGGTGGACAGTCCTTCGGGGAGCTGTTTTTT.

The DNA of the CDR3 is TGTGCCAGCAGCTTGTTAATGGTCAGGGATAGCAATCAGCCCCAGCATTTT. It encodes CASSLLMVRDSNQPQHF. This chain uses TRBV5-8 with TRBJ1-5; perhaps TRBD1 as D (5 bases). CDR3 size: 17 residues. Germline V lookup: CDR1 SGHTS, CDR2 YDEGEE. V lost 1 base and J lost 0, with 14 bases in between.

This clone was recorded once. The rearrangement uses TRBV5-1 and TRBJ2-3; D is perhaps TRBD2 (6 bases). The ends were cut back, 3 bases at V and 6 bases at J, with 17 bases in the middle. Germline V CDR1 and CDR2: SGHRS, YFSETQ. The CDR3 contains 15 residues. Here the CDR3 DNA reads TGCGCCAGCAGCTCCGCGGGATTCTCTGCCGATACGCAGTATTTT. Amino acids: CASSSAGFSADTQYF.

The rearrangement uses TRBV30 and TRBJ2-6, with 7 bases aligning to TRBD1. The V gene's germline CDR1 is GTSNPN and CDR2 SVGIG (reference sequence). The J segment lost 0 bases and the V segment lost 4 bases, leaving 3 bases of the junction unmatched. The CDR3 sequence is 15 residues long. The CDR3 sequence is CAWMPGGSGANVLTF. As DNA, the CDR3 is TGTGCCTGGATGCCAGGGGGCTCTGGGGCCAACGTCCTGACTTTC. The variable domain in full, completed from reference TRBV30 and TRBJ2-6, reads SQTIHQWPATLVQPVGSPLSLECTVEGTSNPNLYWYRQAAGRGLQLLFYSVGIGQISSEVPQNLSASRPQDRQFILSSKKLLLSDSGFYLCAWMPGGSGANVLTFGAGSRLTVL.

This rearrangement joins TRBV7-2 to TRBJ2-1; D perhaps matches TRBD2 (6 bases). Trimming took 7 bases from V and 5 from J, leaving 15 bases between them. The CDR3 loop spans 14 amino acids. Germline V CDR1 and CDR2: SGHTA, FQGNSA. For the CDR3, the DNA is TGTGCCAGCACCCCGGGGATAGCGGACAATGAGCAGTTCTTC. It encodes CASTPGIADNEQFF.

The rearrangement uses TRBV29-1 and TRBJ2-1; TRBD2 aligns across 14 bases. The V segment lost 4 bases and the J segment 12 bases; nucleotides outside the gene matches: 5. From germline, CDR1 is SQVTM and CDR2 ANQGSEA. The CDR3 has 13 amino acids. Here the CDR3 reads CSVGGLAGVTQFF. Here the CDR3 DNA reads TGCAGCGTTGGGGGACTAGCGGGAGTGACGCAGTTCTTC.

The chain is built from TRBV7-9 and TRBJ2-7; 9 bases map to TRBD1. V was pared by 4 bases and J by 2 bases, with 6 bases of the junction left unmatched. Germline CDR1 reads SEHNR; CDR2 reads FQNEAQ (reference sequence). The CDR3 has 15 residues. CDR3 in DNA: TGTGCCAGCAGCTCCGACAGGGGGACCACCTACGAGCAGTACTTC. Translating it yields CASSSDRGTTYEQYF. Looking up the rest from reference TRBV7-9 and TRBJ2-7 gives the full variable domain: DTGVSQNPRHKITKRGQNVTFRCDPISEHNRLYWYRQTLGQGPEFLTYFQNEAQLEKSRLLSDRFSAERPKGSFSTLEIQRTEQGDSAMYLCASSSDRGTTYEQYFGPGTRLTVT.

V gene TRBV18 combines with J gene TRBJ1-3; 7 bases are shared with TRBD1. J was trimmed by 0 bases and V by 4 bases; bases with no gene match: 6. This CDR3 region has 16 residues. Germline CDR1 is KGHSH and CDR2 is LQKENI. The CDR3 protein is CASSRSGTDSGNTIYF. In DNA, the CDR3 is TGTGCCAGCTCACGTTCCGGGACAGACTCTGGAAACACCATATATTTT.

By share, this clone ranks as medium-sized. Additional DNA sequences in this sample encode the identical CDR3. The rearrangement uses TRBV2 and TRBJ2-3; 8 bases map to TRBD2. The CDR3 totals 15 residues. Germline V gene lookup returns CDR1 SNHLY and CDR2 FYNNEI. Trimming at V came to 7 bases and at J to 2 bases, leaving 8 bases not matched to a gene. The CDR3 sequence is CASNDGTRNTDTQYF. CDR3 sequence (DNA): TGTGCCAGCAACGATGGGACTAGGAACACAGATACGCAGTATTTT.

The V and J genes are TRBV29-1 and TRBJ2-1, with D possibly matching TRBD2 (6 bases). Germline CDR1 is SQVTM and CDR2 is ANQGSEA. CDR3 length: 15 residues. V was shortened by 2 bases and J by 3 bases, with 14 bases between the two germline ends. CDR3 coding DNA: TGCAGCGTTGAACTCCGGGGGATTATCTACAATGAGCAGTTCTTC. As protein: CSVELRGIIYNEQFF.